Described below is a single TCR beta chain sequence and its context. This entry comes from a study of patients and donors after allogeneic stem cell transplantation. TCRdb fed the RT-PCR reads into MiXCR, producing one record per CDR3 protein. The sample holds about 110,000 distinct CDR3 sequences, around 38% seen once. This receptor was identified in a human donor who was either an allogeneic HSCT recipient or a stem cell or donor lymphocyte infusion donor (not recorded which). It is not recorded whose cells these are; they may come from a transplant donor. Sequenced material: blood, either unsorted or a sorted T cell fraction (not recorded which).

CDR3 loop: CASSSGGADSYEQYF. The CDR3 DNA follows: TGTGCCAGTAGTAGTGGAGGGGCGGACTCCTACGAGCAGTACTTC. V usage is TRBV19 and J usage is TRBJ2-7; perhaps TRBD2 as D (6 bases). The ends were cut back, 4 bases at V and 0 bases at J, with 13 bases in the middle. CDR3 length equals 15 residues. The V gene's germline CDR1 is LNHDA and CDR2 SQIVND (reference sequence).